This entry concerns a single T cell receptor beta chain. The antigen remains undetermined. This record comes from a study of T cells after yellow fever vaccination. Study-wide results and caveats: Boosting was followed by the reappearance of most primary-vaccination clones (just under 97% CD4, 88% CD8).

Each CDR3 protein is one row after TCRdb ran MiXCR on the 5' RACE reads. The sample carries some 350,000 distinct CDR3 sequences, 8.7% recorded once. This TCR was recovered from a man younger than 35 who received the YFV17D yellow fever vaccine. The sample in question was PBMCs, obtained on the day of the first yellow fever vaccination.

The DNA of the CDR3 is TGTGCCAGCAGTTACTCGAGTGGGGCAGGGGGCTATGGCTACACCTTC. Translating gives CASSYSSGAGGYGYTF. J is TRBJ1-2 and V is TRBV6-5; 7 bases are a match to TRBD1. Germline loops: CDR1 MNHEY, CDR2 SVGAGI. The V gene end was trimmed by 0 bases and the J gene end by 4 bases; junction bases not matched to a gene: 8. The CDR3 runs 16 residues.